What follows are 19 T cell receptor beta chains derived from one specimen sequenced in a study of blood T cell repertoires in COVID-19. Method: immunoSEQ multiplex PCR; TCRdb's copy keeps in-frame clones and lacks some. The sample holds 70,000 to 90,000 clones, more than 60% seen once. The sequencing input was peripheral blood. Every receptor here comes from a human donor in a cohort sampled during active COVID-19.

J is TRBJ2-5 and V is TRBV6-1; D gene unclear. The CDR3 is 14 amino acids. Germline values: CDR1 MNHNS, CDR2 SASEGT. V lost 2 bases and J lost 5, with 12 bases in between. CDR3 bases: TGTGCCAGCAGTGAAAAAGGAGCTTGGGAGACCCAGTACTTC. Amino acid sequence: CASSEKGAWETQYF.

This rearrangement joins TRBV6-1 to TRBJ2-1; TRBD2 matches at 10 bases. Germline trimming cut 2 bases from V and 7 bases from J; bases unmatched to any gene: 8. CDR1 and CDR2 (germline): MNHNS, SASEGT. This CDR3 region has 16 residues. Written as DNA, the CDR3 is TGTGCCAGCAGTGAAAGGCTAGCGGGAGTAGTAAATGAGCAGTTCTTC. It specifies CASSERLAGVVNEQFF.

CDR3 protein: CASSGPGGGDEQFF. For the CDR3, the DNA is TGTGCCAGCAGCGGTCCAGGGGGCGGGGATGAGCAGTTCTTC. This chain links TRBV9 with TRBJ2-1, with 8 bases aligning to TRBD1. The germline V gene encodes CDR1 SGDLS and CDR2 YYNGEE. The CDR3 spans 14 residues. The ends lost 3 bases at V and 8 bases at J; junction bases unmatched: 7.

The chain uses TRBV7-9 and TRBJ2-2; the match to TRBD2 covers 7 bases. Trimming took 3 bases from V and 5 from J; bases not matched to a gene: 9. Germline CDR1 and CDR2: SEHNR and FQNEAQ (reference sequence). The CDR3 consists of 16 residues. CDR3 residues: CASSFLAENPTGELFF. For the CDR3, the DNA is TGTGCCAGCAGCTTTCTAGCGGAGAATCCAACCGGGGAGCTGTTTTTT.

The V gene is TRBV6-6, the J gene TRBJ2-3; D is possibly TRBD2 (7 bases). The CDR3 contains 15 residues. The germline V gene encodes CDR1 MNHNY and CDR2 SVGAGI (reference sequence). Trimming removed 2 bases from V and 7 bases from J, with 16 bases in between. CDR3: CASSYVGGLNHTQYF. CDR3 DNA: TGTGCCAGCAGTTACGTCGGGGGGCTAAATCATACGCAGTATTTT.

CDR3 bases: TGCGCCAGCAGCATTGGACAGGGGAGTCCAGATACGCAGTATTTT. Translating it yields CASSIGQGSPDTQYF. V and J are TRBV5-1 and TRBJ2-3; 9 nucleotides match TRBD1. This CDR3 is built from 15 residues. Trimming at V came to 4 bases and at J to 4 bases, leaving 7 bases not matched to a gene. CDR1 is SGHRS and CDR2 is YFSETQ in the germline V gene. Variable domain in full (rest from reference TRBV5-1 and TRBJ2-3): KAGVTQTPRYLIKTRGQQVTLSCSPISGHRSVSWYQQTPGQGLQFLFEYFSETQRNKGNFPGRFSGRQFSNSRSEMNVSTLELGDSALYLCASSIGQGSPDTQYFGPGTRLTVL.

The chain combines TRBV19 with TRBJ1-1; TRBD1 agrees at 7 bases. Germline V gene data show CDR1 as LNHDA and CDR2 as SQIVND (reference sequence). The CDR3 totals 17 residues. Losses at the gene ends were 0 bases for V and 0 bases for J; bases not matched to a gene: 7. CDR3 amino acids: CASSIEAGGAMNTEAFF. The CDR3 coding sequence is TGTGCCAGTAGTATAGAAGCAGGGGGAGCAATGAACACTGAAGCTTTCTTT.

The J gene is TRBJ2-5, the V gene TRBV6-6; 7 bases fit TRBD1. The CDR3 runs 16 residues. Germline trimming cut 0 bases from V and 9 bases from J; bases unmatched to any gene: 13. Germline loops: CDR1 MNHNY, CDR2 SVGAGI (reference sequence). The CDR3 here is CASSYSKGTGAPAQYF. CDR3 sequence (DNA): TGTGCCAGCAGTTACTCGAAAGGCACAGGGGCCCCCGCCCAGTACTTC.

V gene TRBV7-9 combines with J gene TRBJ2-1, with 9 positions matching TRBD1. Losses at the gene ends were 5 bases for V and 6 bases for J; bases not matched to a gene: 14. Per the germline V gene, CDR1 is SEHNR and CDR2 is FQNEAQ (reference sequence). The CDR3 is made up of 17 amino acids. The chain's CDR3 is CASSPTLHLTGGNEQFF. DNA of the CDR3: TGTGCCAGCAGCCCTACTCTCCATCTGACAGGGGGCAATGAGCAGTTCTTC.

The chain has TRBV10-1 and TRBJ1-4; tentatively, D is TRBD1 (5 bases). The CDR3 spans 17 residues. Trimming removed 6 bases from V and 7 bases from J, with 24 bases in between. Germline CDR1 WNHNN, CDR2 SYGVQD (reference sequence). The CDR3 DNA follows: TGCGCCAGCAGCCTAAAACAGGTCCAGGGAAGGAGTGAAAAACTGTTTTTT. Amino acid sequence: CASSLKQVQGRSEKLFF.

The V call is TRBV2, the J call TRBJ2-7; 10 bases map to TRBD1. V shed 3 bases and J 3 bases; nucleotides not matched to a gene: 5. CDR3 size: 15 residues. Per germline, CDR1 SNHLY and CDR2 FYNNEI. This chain's CDR3 is CASSDPGQGVYEQYF. As DNA, the CDR3 is TGTGCCAGCAGTGACCCAGGACAGGGGGTCTACGAGCAGTACTTC. The whole variable domain, filled in from reference TRBV2 and TRBJ2-7, reads EPEVTQTPSHQVTQMGQEVILRCVPISNHLYFYWYRQILGQKVEFLVSFYNNEISEKSEIFDDQFSVERPDGSNFTLKIRSTKLEDSAMYFCASSDPGQGVYEQYFGPGTRLTVT.

The chain links TRBV28 to TRBJ1-1, with 8 bases matching TRBD1. The V and J ends lost 6 bases and 5 bases, in that order; junction bases with no gene match: 8. CDR1 is MDHEN and CDR2 is SYDVKM in the germline V gene. The CDR3 runs 14 residues. The CDR3 sequence is CASRPGQASTEAFF. The CDR3 coding sequence is TGTGCCAGCAGGCCGGGACAGGCAAGTACTGAAGCTTTCTTT. The full variable domain, in which reference TRBV28 and TRBJ1-1 provide the parts outside the CDR3, is DVKVTQSSRYLVKRTGEKVFLECVQDMDHENMFWYRQDPGLGLRLIYFSYDVKMKEKGDIPEGYSVSREKKERFSLILESASTNQTSMYLCASRPGQASTEAFFGQGTRLTVV.

The CDR3 here is CASSVGSQVTKNTEAFF. DNA of the CDR3: TGTGCCAGCAGCGTAGGGTCCCAGGTGACAAAGAACACTGAAGCTTTCTTT. The chain has TRBV9 and TRBJ1-1; D is unclear. Germline V gene lookup returns CDR1 SGDLS and CDR2 YYNGEE. The CDR3 sequence is 17 residues long. V lost 0 bases and J lost 1, with 16 bases in between.

CDR3 loop: CASSQDHGRSGNTIYF. The DNA of the CDR3 is TGCGCCAGCAGCCAAGATCACGGGAGGTCTGGAAACACCATATATTTT. The chain combines TRBV4-1 with TRBJ1-3; D is unclear. Between the trimmed V and J ends, which lost 0 bases and 1 base, there was a span of 10 bases. CDR1 and CDR2 from the germline V gene are MGHRA and YSYEKL. The CDR3 is made up of 16 amino acids.

This clone showed up just once. V usage is TRBV19 and J usage is TRBJ1-2; the D gene is possibly TRBD1 (5 bases). Trimming took 8 bases from V and 7 from J, leaving 14 bases between them. CDR1 is LNHDA, CDR2 SQIVND, per germline (reference sequence). CDR3 size: 12 residues. The CDR3 is CASDPGWGGYTF. CDR3 DNA sequence: TGTGCCAGTGACCCAGGGTGGGGTGGCTACACCTTC.

CDR3 DNA sequence: TGTGCCAGCAGCTTAGGGGCTGACAATGAGCAGTTCTTC. Translation gives CASSLGADNEQFF. This chain connects TRBV7-2 to TRBJ2-1; D is ambiguous. The CDR3 totals 13 residues. The germline V and J ends were trimmed by 1 base and 5 bases, with 6 bases remaining between them. The V gene's germline CDR1 is SGHTA and CDR2 FQGNSA.

This clone was counted a few times. The chain uses TRBV4-2 and TRBJ2-1, with 8 bases aligning to TRBD2. The J segment lost 2 bases and the V segment lost 0 bases, leaving 9 bases of the junction unmatched. From germline, CDR1 is LGHNA and CDR2 YNFKEQ. This CDR3 is 18 amino acids long. The CDR3 sequence is CASSQDRAGGSTYNEQFF. CDR3 DNA: TGTGCCAGCAGCCAAGATCGGGCGGGGGGTAGCACCTACAATGAGCAGTTCTTC.

The chain is built from TRBV6-2 or TRBV6-3 and TRBJ1-5, with 7 bases matching TRBD1. This CDR3 spans 17 amino acids. V was pared by 0 bases and J by 7 bases, with 12 bases of the junction left unmatched. Germline CDR1 reads MNHEY; CDR2 reads SVGEGT. The CDR3 DNA follows: TGTGCCAGCAGTTACTCCCCGGGACAGCGCGATTACCAGCCCCAGCATTTT. Protein sequence: CASSYSPGQRDYQPQHF.

This chain links TRBV30 with TRBJ1-5; D is possibly TRBD1 (5 bases). V gave up 0 bases and J gave up 11 bases, with 20 bases separating them. The CDR3 covers 15 residues. The germline gives CDR1 GTSNPN, CDR2 SVGIG (reference sequence). The CDR3 DNA sequence: TGTGCCTGGAGTGTAATACCTTGGGTAGCGGGGGCCCAGCATTTT. This gives the protein CAWSVIPWVAGAQHF.